This T cell receptor beta chain was profiled in a study of graft-versus-host responses after intestinal transplantation. The wider study: Every one of the recipients received anti-thymocyte globulin induction and afterwards took tacrolimus and steroids for about 3 years.

To note about this clone: Its target is not known. This specimen includes other DNA sequences encoding the same CDR3.

Study results and limitations: High graft-versus-host to host-versus-graft clonal ratios were found in allografts of patients who had graft-donor T cell macrochimerism. Levels of circulating GvH clones at their peak were associated with early post-transplant HvG declines. The authors found GvH clones in recipient marrow, some appearing first in ileum or blood.

With 2 bases clipped from V and 6 bases from J, the junction kept 7 bases outside the gene matches. In germline, CDR1 is SGDLS, CDR2 YYNGEE. The CDR3 is 16 residues long. Measured with immunoSEQ multiplex PCR; TCRdb has only the in-frame clones, and not every one. The sample consists of more than 20,000 clones, approximately 82% of them appearing once. The source of this sequence is a human patient who received an intestinal transplant, so some T cells may come from the graft donor. The specimen was PBMCs, collected around 29 days after intestinal transplant. This sequence joins TRBV9 and TRBJ2-2; 10 nucleotides match TRBD1. The CDR3 protein is CASSVLTGGLSGELFF. CDR3 in DNA: TGTGCCAGCAGCGTCCTGACAGGGGGCCTTTCCGGGGAGCTGTTTTTT.